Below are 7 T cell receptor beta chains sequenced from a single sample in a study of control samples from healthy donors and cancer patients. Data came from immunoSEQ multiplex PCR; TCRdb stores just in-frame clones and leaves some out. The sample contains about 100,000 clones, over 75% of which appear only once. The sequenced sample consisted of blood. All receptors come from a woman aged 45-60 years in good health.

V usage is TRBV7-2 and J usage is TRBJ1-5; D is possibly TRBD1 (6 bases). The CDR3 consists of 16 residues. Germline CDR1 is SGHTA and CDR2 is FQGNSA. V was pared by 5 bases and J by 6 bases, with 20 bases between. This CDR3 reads CASSLNPAAGAQPQHF. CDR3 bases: TGTGCCAGCAGCCTAAACCCCGCCGCAGGGGCTCAGCCCCAGCATTTT.

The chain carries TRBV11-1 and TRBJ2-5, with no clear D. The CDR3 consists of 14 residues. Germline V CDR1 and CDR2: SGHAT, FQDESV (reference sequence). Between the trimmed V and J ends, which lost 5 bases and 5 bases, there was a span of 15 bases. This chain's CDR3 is CASSPRPVGETQYF. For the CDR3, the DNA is TGTGCCAGCAGCCCCCGCCCGGTGGGCGAGACCCAGTACTTC.

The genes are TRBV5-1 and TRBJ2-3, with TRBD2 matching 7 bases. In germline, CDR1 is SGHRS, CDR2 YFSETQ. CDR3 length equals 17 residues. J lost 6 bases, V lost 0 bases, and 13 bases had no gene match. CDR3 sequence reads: CASSLGGGGGGLDTQYF. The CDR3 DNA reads TGCGCCAGCAGCTTGGGGGGCGGCGGGGGAGGGTTGGATACGCAGTATTTT. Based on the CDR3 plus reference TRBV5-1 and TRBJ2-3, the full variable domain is KAGVTQTPRYLIKTRGQQVTLSCSPISGHRSVSWYQQTPGQGLQFLFEYFSETQRNKGNFPGRFSGRQFSNSRSEMNVSTLELGDSALYLCASSLGGGGGGLDTQYFGPGTRLTVL.

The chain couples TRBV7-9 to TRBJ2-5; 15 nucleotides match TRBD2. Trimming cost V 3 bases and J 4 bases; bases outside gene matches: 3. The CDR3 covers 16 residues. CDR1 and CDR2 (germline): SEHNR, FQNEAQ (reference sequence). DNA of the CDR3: TGTGCCAGCAGCTTCGGACTAGCGGGGGGGAGAGAGACCCAGTACTTC. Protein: CASSFGLAGGRETQYF. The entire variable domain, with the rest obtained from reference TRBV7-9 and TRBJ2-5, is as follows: DTGVSQNPRHKITKRGQNVTFRCDPISEHNRLYWYRQTLGQGPEFLTYFQNEAQLEKSRLLSDRFSAERPKGSFSTLEIQRTEQGDSAMYLCASSFGLAGGRETQYFGPGTRLLVL.

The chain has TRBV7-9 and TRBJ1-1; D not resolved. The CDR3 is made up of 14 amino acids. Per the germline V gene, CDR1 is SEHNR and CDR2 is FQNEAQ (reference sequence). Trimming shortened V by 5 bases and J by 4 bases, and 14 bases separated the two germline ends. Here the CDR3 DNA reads TGTGCCAGCAGCCCCATGTGGGGAGGCACTGAAGCTTTCTTT. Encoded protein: CASSPMWGGTEAFF.

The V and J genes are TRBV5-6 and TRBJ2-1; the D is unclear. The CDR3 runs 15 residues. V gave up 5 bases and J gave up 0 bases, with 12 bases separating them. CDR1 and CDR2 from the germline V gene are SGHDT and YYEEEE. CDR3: CASRTTFSSYNEQFF. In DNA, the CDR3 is TGTGCCAGCAGGACAACTTTTAGCTCCTACAATGAGCAGTTCTTC.

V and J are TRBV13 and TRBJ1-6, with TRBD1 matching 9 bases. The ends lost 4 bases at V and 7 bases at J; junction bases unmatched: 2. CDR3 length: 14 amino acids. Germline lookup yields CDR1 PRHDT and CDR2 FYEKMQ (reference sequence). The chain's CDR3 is CASSSGQGNSPLHF. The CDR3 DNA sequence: TGTGCCAGCAGCTCCGGACAGGGGAATTCACCCCTCCACTTT.